The 4 T cell receptor beta chains reported below all come from one sample, sequenced in a study of blood T cells in healthy people across ages. Using a J-beta primer mix together with a sample-barcoded 5' primer, a second PCR was run for roughly 7 to 11 cycles. TCRdb used MiXCR to reprocess the 5' RACE reads, holding one entry per CDR3 protein. The data hold about 640,000 distinct CDR3 sequences, with roughly 58% observed a single time. The source material was blood. The receptors derive from a man aged 55-75 years in good health.

This clonotype was picked up a small number of times. The chain combines TRBV2 with TRBJ2-5; 10 positions agree with TRBD2. V was clipped by 5 bases and J by 7 bases; unmatched bases: 10. CDR1 is SNHLY and CDR2 is FYNNEI in the germline V gene. This CDR3 region has 15 residues. The chain's CDR3 is CASSRTSGIQGTQYF. The CDR3 DNA follows: TGTGCCAGCAGTCGGACTAGCGGCATACAGGGGACCCAGTACTTC.

The J gene is TRBJ1-2, the V gene TRBV6-5; D is uncertain. Trimming pared 6 bases from V and 3 bases from J, leaving 11 bases between. CDR3 length: 13 residues. The germline gives CDR1 MNHEY, CDR2 SVGAGI. CDR3 region: CASRRGEDYGYTF. The CDR3 DNA is TGTGCCAGCAGACGCGGAGAGGACTATGGCTACACCTTC.

This chain's CDR3 is CASSTSGGWVETQYF. The CDR3 DNA is TGTGCCAGCAGTACTAGCGGGGGGTGGGTAGAGACCCAGTACTTC. The chain joins TRBV12-3 or TRBV12-4 to TRBJ2-5; 12 nucleotides match TRBD2. J was trimmed by 4 bases and V by 5 bases; bases with no gene match: 5. The CDR3 has 15 amino acids.

The chain combines TRBV6-1 with TRBJ2-4; TRBD1 aligns across 9 bases. The DNA end lines up better with TRBJ2-5; the J call may be wrong. This CDR3 is 15 amino acids long. Germline CDR1 reads MNHNS; CDR2 reads SASEGT. The CDR3 spells CASSFETGGQETQYF. The CDR3 nucleotides are TGTGCCAGCAGTTTTGAGACAGGGGGGCAAGAGACCCAGTACTTC.